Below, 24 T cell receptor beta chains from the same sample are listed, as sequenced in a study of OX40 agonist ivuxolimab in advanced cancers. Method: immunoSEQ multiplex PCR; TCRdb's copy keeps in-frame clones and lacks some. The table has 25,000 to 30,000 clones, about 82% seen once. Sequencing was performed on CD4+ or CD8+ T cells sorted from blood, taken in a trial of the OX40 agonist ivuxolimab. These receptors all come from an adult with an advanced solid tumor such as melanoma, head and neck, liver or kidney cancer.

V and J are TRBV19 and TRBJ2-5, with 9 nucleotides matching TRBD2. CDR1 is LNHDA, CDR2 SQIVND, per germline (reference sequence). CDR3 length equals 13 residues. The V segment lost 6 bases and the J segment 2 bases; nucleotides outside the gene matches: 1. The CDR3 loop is CASRLAGQETQYF. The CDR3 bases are TGTGCCAGTAGGCTAGCGGGACAAGAGACCCAGTACTTC.

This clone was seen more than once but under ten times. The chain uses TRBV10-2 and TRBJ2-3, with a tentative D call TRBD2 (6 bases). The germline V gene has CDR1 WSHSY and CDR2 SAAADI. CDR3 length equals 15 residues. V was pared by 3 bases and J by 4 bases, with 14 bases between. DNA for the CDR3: TGCGCCAGCAGTGACGCGGGATTAAGGTCAGATACGCAGTATTTT. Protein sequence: CASSDAGLRSDTQYF.

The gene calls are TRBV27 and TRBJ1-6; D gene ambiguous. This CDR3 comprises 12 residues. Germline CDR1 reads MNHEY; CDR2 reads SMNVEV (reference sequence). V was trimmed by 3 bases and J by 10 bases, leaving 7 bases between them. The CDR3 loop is CASSLPGSPLHF. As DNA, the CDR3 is TGTGCCAGCAGTTTGCCTGGGTCACCCCTCCACTTT.

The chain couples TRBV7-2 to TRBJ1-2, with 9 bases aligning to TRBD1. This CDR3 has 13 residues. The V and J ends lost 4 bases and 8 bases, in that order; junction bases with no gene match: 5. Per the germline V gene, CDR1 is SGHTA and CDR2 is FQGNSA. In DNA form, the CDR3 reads TGTGCCAGCAGCTCAACAGGGGGCCGGGGCTACACCTTC. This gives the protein CASSSTGGRGYTF.

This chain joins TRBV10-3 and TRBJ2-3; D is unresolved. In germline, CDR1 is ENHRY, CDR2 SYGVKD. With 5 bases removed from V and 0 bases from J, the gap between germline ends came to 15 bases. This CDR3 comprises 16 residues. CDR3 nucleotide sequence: TGTGCCATCAGTTCTCCGACATCCCTCAGCACAGATACGCAGTATTTT. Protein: CAISSPTSLSTDTQYF.

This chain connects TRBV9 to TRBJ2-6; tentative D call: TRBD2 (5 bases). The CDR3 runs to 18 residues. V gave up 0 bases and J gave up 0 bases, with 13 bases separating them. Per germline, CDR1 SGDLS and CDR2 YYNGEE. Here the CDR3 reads CASSVEYGVSSGANVLTF. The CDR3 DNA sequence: TGTGCCAGCAGCGTAGAATACGGGGTGAGCTCTGGGGCCAACGTCCTGACTTTC.

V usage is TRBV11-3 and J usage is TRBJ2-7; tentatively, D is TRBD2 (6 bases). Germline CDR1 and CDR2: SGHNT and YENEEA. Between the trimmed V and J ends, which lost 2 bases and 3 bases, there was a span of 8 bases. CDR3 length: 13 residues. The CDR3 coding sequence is TGTGCCAGCAGCTTACTAGCGCACTACGAGCAGTACTTC. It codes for CASSLLAHYEQYF.

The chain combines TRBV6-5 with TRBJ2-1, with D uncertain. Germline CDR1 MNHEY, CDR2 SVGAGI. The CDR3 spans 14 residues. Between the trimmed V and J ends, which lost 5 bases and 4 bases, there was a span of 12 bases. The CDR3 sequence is CASSNRVSYNEQFF. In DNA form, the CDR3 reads TGTGCCAGCAGTAACCGGGTGTCGTACAATGAGCAGTTCTTC.

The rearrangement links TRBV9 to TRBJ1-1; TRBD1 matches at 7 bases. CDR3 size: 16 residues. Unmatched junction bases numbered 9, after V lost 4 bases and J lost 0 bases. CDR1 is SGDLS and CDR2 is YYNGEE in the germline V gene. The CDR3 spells CASSPTGANMNTEAFF. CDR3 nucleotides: TGTGCCAGCAGCCCCACAGGGGCAAACATGAACACTGAAGCTTTCTTT.

The CDR3 nucleotides read TGTGCCAGCAGCGTAGAATTAGGGCACCCTTACAATGAGCAGTTCTTC. Translation: CASSVELGHPYNEQFF. The chain combines TRBV9 with TRBJ2-1; D uncertain. The ends were cut back, 0 bases at V and 4 bases at J, with 14 bases in the middle. Germline values: CDR1 SGDLS, CDR2 YYNGEE. This CDR3 comprises 16 residues.

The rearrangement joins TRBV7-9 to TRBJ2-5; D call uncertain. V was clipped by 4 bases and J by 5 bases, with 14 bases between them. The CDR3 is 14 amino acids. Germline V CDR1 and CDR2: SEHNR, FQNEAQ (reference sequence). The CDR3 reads CASSSDALRETQYF. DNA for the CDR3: TGTGCCAGCAGCTCGGACGCGTTACGGGAGACCCAGTACTTC.

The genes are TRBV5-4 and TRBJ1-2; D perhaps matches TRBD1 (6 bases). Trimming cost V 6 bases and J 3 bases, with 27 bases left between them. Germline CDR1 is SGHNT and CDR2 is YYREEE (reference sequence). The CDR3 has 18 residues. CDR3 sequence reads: CASITSEGGSRLDYGYTF. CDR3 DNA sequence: TGTGCCAGCATCACTTCGGAAGGGGGATCGAGGTTGGACTATGGCTACACCTTC. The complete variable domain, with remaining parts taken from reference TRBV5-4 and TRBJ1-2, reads ETGVTQSPTHLIKTRGQQVTLRCSSQSGHNTVSWYQQALGQGPQFIFQYYREEENGRGNFPPRFSGLQFPNYSSELNVNALELDDSALYLCASITSEGGSRLDYGYTFGSGTRLTVV.

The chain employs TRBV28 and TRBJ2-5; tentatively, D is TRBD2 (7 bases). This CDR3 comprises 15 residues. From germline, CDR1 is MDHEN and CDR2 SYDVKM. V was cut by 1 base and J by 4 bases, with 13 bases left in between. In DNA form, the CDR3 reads TGTGCCAGCAGTTTATTCGCGGGGGCCGCAGAGACCCAGTACTTC. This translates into CASSLFAGAAETQYF.

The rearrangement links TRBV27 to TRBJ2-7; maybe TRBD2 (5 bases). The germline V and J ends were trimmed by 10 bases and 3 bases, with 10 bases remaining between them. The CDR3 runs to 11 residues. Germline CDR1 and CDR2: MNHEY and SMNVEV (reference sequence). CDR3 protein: CATGRGYEQYF. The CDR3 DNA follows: TGTGCCACCGGCCGGGGCTACGAGCAGTACTTC.

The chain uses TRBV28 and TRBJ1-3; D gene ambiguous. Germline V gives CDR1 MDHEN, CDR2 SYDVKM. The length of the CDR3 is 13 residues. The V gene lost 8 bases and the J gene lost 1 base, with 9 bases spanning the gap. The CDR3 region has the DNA TGTGCCAGCCTCCTTCAGTCTGGAAACACCATATATTTT. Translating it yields CASLLQSGNTIYF. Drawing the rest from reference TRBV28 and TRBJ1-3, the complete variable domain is DVKVTQSSRYLVKRTGEKVFLECVQDMDHENMFWYRQDPGLGLRLIYFSYDVKMKEKGDIPEGYSVSREKKERFSLILESASTNQTSMYLCASLLQSGNTIYFGEGSWLTVV.

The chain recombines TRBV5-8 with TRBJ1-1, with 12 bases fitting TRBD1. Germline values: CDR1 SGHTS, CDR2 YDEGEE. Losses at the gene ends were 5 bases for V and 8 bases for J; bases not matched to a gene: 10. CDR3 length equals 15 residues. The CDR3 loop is CASRIPGTGGREAFF. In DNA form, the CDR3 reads TGTGCCAGCAGGATACCCGGGACAGGGGGCAGAGAAGCTTTCTTT. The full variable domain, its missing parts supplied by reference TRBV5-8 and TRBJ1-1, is EAGVTQSPTHLIKTRGQQATLRCSPISGHTSVYWYQQALGLGLQFLLWYDEGEERNRGNFPPRFSGRQFPNYSSELNVNALELEDSALYLCASRIPGTGGREAFFGQGTRLTVV.

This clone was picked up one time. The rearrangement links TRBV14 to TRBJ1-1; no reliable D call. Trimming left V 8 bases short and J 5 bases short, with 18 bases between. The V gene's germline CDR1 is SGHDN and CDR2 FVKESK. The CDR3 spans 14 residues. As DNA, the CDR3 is TGTGCCAGCCGGGTCGGCAGCTGGGAAACTGAAGCTTTCTTT. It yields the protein CASRVGSWETEAFF.

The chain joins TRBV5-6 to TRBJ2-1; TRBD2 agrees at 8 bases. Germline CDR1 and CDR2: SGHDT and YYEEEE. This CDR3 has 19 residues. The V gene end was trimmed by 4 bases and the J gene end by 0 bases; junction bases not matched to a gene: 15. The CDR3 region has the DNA TGTGCCAGCAGCCTCTGGGGACTAGTGTTTGGGAGCTCCTACAATGAGCAGTTCTTC. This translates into CASSLWGLVFGSSYNEQFF.

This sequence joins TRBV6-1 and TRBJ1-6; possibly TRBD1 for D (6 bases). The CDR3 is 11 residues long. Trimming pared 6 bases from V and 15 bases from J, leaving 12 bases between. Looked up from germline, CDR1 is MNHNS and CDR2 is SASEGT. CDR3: CASRTGPHLHF. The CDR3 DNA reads TGTGCCAGCAGGACAGGTCCGCACCTCCACTTT.

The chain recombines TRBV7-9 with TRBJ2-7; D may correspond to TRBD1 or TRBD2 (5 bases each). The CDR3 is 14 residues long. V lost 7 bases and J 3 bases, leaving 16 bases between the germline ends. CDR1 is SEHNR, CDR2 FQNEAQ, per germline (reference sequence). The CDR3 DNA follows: TGTGCCAGCACCTCGACAGTCCGGGGCTACGAGCAGTACTTC. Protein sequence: CASTSTVRGYEQYF.

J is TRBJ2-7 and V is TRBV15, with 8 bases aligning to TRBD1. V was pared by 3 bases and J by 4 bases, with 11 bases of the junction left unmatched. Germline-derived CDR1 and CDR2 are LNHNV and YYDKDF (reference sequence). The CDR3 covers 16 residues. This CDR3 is CATSRAGSGGEYEQYF. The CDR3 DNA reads TGTGCCACCAGCAGGGCCGGGTCAGGGGGCGAGTACGAGCAGTACTTC.

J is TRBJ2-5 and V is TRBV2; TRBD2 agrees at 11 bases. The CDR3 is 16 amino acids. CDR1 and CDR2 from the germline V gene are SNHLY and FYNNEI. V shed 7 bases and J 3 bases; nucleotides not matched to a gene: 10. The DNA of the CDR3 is TGTGCCAGCATCTCTCGGGGTAGCGGGGGGGAAGAGACCCAGTACTTC. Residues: CASISRGSGGEETQYF.

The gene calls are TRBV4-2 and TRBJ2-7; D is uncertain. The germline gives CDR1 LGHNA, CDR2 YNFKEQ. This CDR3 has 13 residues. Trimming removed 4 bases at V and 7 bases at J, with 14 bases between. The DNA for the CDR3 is TGTGCCAGCAGCCCTGCTAATTTTAGGGAGCAGTACTTC. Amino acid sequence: CASSPANFREQYF.

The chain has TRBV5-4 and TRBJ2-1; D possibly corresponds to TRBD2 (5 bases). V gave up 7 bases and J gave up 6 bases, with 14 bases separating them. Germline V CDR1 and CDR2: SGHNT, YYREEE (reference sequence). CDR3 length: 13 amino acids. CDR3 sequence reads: CASGIARVNEQFF. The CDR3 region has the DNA TGTGCCAGCGGAATAGCGCGAGTCAATGAGCAGTTCTTC.